This T cell receptor beta chain stems from a study of blood T cells in healthy people across ages. The donors, aged 6 to 90, were healthy Caucasians from Russia. Each of the donors had 8 to 10 milliliters of peripheral blood drawn into EDTA-treated Vacutainer tubes. RNA extraction gave at least 5.5 micrograms of total RNA per sample. Study-wide results and limits: Correlation between TCR beta diversity and naive T cell percentage was strong.

The authors ran a second PCR of roughly 6 to 12 cycles using a sample-barcoded 5' primer and a J-beta primer mix. TCRdb reprocessed the 5' RACE reads via MiXCR and lists one record per CDR3 protein. The sample lists 1.5 million or so distinct CDR3 sequences; about 45% were seen once. This CDR3 has 19 amino acids. The V gene's germline CDR1 is KGHSH and CDR2 LQKENI. V trimming: 1 base; J trimming: 0 bases; junction bases outside the gene matches: 9. Regarding this clonotype: Antigen unknown.

This receptor was taken from a woman aged 18-29 years in good health. This sequence joins TRBV18 and TRBJ2-6; 7 nucleotides align to TRBD1. The sequenced sample was blood. DNA of the CDR3: TGTGCCAGCTCACCACTGACAGGGTTCCGCTCCTCTGGGGCCAACGTCCTGACTTTC. Its translation is CASSPLTGFRSSGANVLTF. Full variable domain (rest looked up from reference TRBV18 and TRBJ2-6): NAGVMQNPRHLVRRRGQEARLRCSPMKGHSHVYWYRQLPEEGLKFMVYLQKENIIDESGMPKERFSAEFPKEGPSILRIQQVVRGDSAAYFCASSPLTGFRSSGANVLTFGAGSRLTVL.